These 5 T cell receptor beta chains originate from one sample sequenced in a study of blood T cell repertoires in COVID-19. Clones were sequenced by immunoSEQ multiplex PCR, and TCRdb holds only the in-frame ones, with some missing. Of roughly 140,000 clones in the sample, roughly 81% were seen once. The sequencing input was peripheral blood. The receptors stem from a human donor with acute or convalescent COVID-19. The donor label of this sample is uncertain.

This chain joins TRBV6-5 and TRBJ1-1, with 7 bases identical to TRBD1. V shed 2 bases, J shed 5 bases, and the junction held 2 bases outside the gene matches. CDR3 length: 13 amino acids. Germline lookup yields CDR1 MNHEY and CDR2 SVGAGI. As DNA, the CDR3 is TGTGCCAGCAGTTACAACAGGGGTACTGAAGCTTTCTTT. Translating gives CASSYNRGTEAFF.

Only a few counts were recorded for this clone. The sample holds other DNA sequences that translate to the same CDR3. The V gene is TRBV20-1, the J gene TRBJ1-2; no reliable D call. The CDR3 runs to 10 residues. Per germline, CDR1 DFQATT and CDR2 SNEGSKA (reference sequence). Trimming stripped 6 bases from V and 8 bases from J, with 10 bases between. CDR3 in DNA: TGCAGTGCCCGGGAGGACGGCTACACCTTC. It translates to CSAREDGYTF.

This chain uses TRBV5-6 with TRBJ1-6; D is possibly TRBD1 (5 bases). This CDR3 is 14 amino acids long. The V end was cut by 3 bases, the J end by 5 bases, with 9 bases between. The V gene's germline CDR1 is SGHDT and CDR2 YYEEEE. CDR3 sequence reads: CASSSGLNNSPLHF. The CDR3 DNA reads as TGTGCCAGCAGCTCGGGACTGAATAATTCACCCCTCCACTTT.

This chain links TRBV3-1 (or the pseudogene TRBV3-2) with TRBJ1-5, with 7 bases aligning to TRBD1. Germline-derived CDR1 and CDR2 are LGHDT and YNNKEL (reference sequence). V lost 3 bases, J lost 5 bases, and 4 bases stayed unmatched. The CDR3 is 14 amino acids. The CDR3 spells CASSQGTAHQPQHF. Here the CDR3 DNA reads TGTGCCAGCAGCCAGGGGACAGCACATCAGCCCCAGCATTTT.

The CDR3 here is CASSMVTGSYGYTF. As DNA, the CDR3 is TGTGCCAGTAGTATGGTCACAGGGAGCTATGGCTACACCTTC. The rearrangement joins TRBV19 to TRBJ1-2, with D possibly TRBD1 on 6 matching bases. V was trimmed by 3 bases and J by 4 bases, leaving 12 bases between them. The CDR3 length is 14 residues. From germline, CDR1 is LNHDA and CDR2 SQIVND (reference sequence).